This TCR beta chain was recovered during a study of blood T cells in healthy people across ages. Study observations and caveats: Diversity estimates drawn from one million T cells were deemed underestimates. Researchers report that TCR beta diversity correlated strongly with naive T cell percentage. Naive and antigen-experienced cells were not separated, limiting conclusive comparison.

The CDR3 contains 15 residues. The J segment lost 0 bases and the V segment lost 4 bases, leaving 5 bases of the junction unmatched. Germline V gene lookup returns CDR1 WNHNN and CDR2 SYGVQD (reference sequence). This clonotype was detected ten times or more. The target antigen is unknown. Combining a sample-barcoded 5' primer with a J-beta primer mix, a second PCR ran for about 7 to 11 cycles. Each CDR3 protein is one row after TCRdb ran MiXCR on the 5' RACE reads. The top ten clones hold roughly 14% of a sample with about 620,000 distinct CDR3 sequences, 45% to 60% of them seen once. The receptor's source is a woman of 80 years or more in good health. Sequencing was carried out using blood. The chain joins TRBV10-1 to TRBJ1-1, with 7 bases lining up with TRBD1. CDR3 sequence reads: CASSGGQLMNTEAFF. The CDR3 DNA sequence: TGCGCCAGCAGTGGGGGACAGCTTATGAACACTGAAGCTTTCTTT.